This is a list of T cell receptor beta chains from one sample in a study of blood T cells in healthy people across ages. TCRdb reanalysed the 5' RACE reads using MiXCR and keeps one entry per CDR3 protein. The sample has approximately 600,000 distinct CDR3 sequences, roughly 53% seen once. The sample consisted of blood. The receptors originated from a man aged 55-75 years in good health. The CDR3 runs from the conserved cysteine through the conserved F or W. Fields, in order: D gene, V gene, J gene, clone size, CDR3 protein, CDR3 DNA. D genes are given only for firm matches. Not all rows give a size; the values are once, few, many and, for expanded clones, a class.

-	TRBV7-2	TRBJ1-2	few	CASSLGVTYGYTF	TGTGCCAGCAGCTTAGGGGTTACCTATGGCTACACCTTC
TRBD1	TRBV5-1	TRBJ2-7	few	CASHSQRIRDRGRYEQYF	TGCGCCAGTCACTCCCAAAGAATCCGGGACAGGGGGCGTTACGAGCAGTACTTC
-	TRBV28	TRBJ1-4	few	CASLGGGAANEKLFF	TGTGCCAGCCTAGGGGGGGGCGCCGCGAATGAAAAACTGTTTTTT
TRBD2	TRBV12-3/TRBV12-4	TRBJ2-1	-	CASRPGAGGDEQFF	TGTGCCAGCAGGCCTGGGGCGGGGGGCGATGAGCAGTTCTTC
-	TRBV20-1	TRBJ1-1	-	CSARDPGRGNTEAFF	TGCAGTGCTAGAGATCCAGGGAGGGGGAACACTGAAGCTTTCTTT
TRBD2	TRBV11-2	TRBJ2-1	few	CASSSRGGLAGVNEQFF	TGTGCCAGCAGCTCCCGCGGGGGGCTAGCGGGGGTAAATGAGCAGTTCTTC
TRBD2	TRBV20-1	TRBJ2-3	-	CSASGGTTDTQYF	TGCAGTGCTAGCGGGGGGACTACAGATACGCAGTATTTT
TRBD2	TRBV9	TRBJ2-7	-	CASSSMGLAGGEQYF	TGTGCCAGCAGCTCTATGGGACTAGCGGGGGGCGAGCAGTACTTC
-	TRBV12-3/TRBV12-4	TRBJ1-6	-	CASSLNAGGGSSPLHF	TGTGCCAGCAGTTTAAATGCCGGGGGAGGTAGTTCACCCCTCCACTTT
-	TRBV5-1	TRBJ1-6	-	CASSHDRPDNSPLHF	TGCGCCAGCAGCCATGACAGACCCGATAATTCACCCCTCCACTTT
-	TRBV12-3/TRBV12-4	TRBJ1-5	few	CASSSSEHQPQHF	TGTGCCAGCAGTTCCAGTGAGCATCAGCCCCAGCATTTT
TRBD1	TRBV27	TRBJ2-4	many	CASSSRTGRTKNIQYF	TGTGCCAGCAGTTCCCGGACAGGGAGGACCAAAAACATTCAGTACTTC
TRBD1	TRBV6-2/TRBV6-3	TRBJ1-4	-	CASRRDRGLANEKLFF	TGTGCCAGCAGAAGGGACAGGGGGCTTGCTAATGAAAAACTGTTTTTT
-	TRBV29-1	TRBJ2-7	few	CSVVRSHRYNEQYF	TGCAGCGTTGTTCGGTCCCACAGGTACAACGAGCAGTACTTC
-	TRBV28	TRBJ1-3	once	CATFRGGSPSGNTIYF	TGTGCCACATTTAGGGGGGGCTCCCCCTCTGGAAACACCATATATTTT
TRBD2	TRBV3-1	TRBJ2-5	once	CASSQDGRGGSETQYF	TGTGCCAGCAGCCAAGATGGGCGGGGAGGGTCAGAGACCCAGTACTTC
-	TRBV7-2	TRBJ2-7	-	CASSPGRIYEQYF	TGTGCCAGCAGCCCGGGACGGATCTACGAGCAGTACTTC
-	TRBV29-1	TRBJ2-3	-	CSVRTSIDTQYF	TGCAGCGTTCGAACTAGCATAGATACGCAGTATTTT
TRBD1	TRBV6-5	TRBJ1-5	-	CASRPDRGTDNQPQHF	TGTGCCAGCAGACCGGACAGGGGGACCGACAATCAGCCCCAGCATTTT
TRBD1	TRBV28	TRBJ2-7	once	CASSSTTTGGDEQYF	TGTGCCAGCAGTTCCACCACGACAGGGGGCGACGAGCAGTACTTC
TRBD1	TRBV20-1	TRBJ1-2	-	CSASSGGVGYTF	TGCAGTGCTAGTTCAGGGGGCGTTGGCTACACCTTC
TRBD1	TRBV29-1	TRBJ2-1	-	CSAEAFRDRANEQFF	TGCAGCGCCGAGGCATTCCGGGACAGGGCCAATGAGCAGTTCTTC
TRBD1	TRBV20-1	TRBJ2-1	-	CSARRGTGNEQFF	TGCAGTGCTAGACGTGGGACAGGTAATGAGCAGTTCTTC
-	TRBV6-2/TRBV6-3	TRBJ1-2	-	CASSYGRANYGYTF	TGTGCCAGCAGTTACGGCAGGGCCAACTATGGCTACACCTTC
TRBD1	TRBV7-9	TRBJ2-7	-	CASSLAGVQGLPYEQYF	TGTGCCAGCAGCTTAGCGGGGGTACAGGGGTTACCCTACGAGCAGTACTTC
-	TRBV6-1	TRBJ1-2	few	CASSEGDYGYTF	TGTGCCAGCAGTGAAGGGGACTATGGCTACACCTTC
-	TRBV12-3/TRBV12-4	TRBJ2-1	-	CASSLQASYNEQFF	TGTGCCAGCAGTTTACAGGCCTCCTACAATGAGCAGTTCTTC
-	TRBV29-1	TRBJ2-7	few	CSASQGFTYEQYF	TGCAGCGCTTCACAGGGATTCACCTACGAGCAGTACTTC
TRBD2	TRBV20-1	TRBJ2-7	-	CSARSPSGHYEQYF	TGCAGTGCTAGGTCTCCTAGCGGGCACTACGAGCAGTACTTC
-	TRBV6-6	TRBJ2-6	-	CASSYFGGSGANVLTF	TGTGCCAGCAGTTACTTTGGGGGGTCTGGGGCCAACGTCCTGACTTTC
-	TRBV14	TRBJ2-1	-	CASSQALGISDDNEQFF	TGTGCCAGCAGCCAAGCGTTAGGTATCTCTGACGACAATGAGCAGTTCTTC
-	TRBV7-9	TRBJ1-2	-	CASSLEGGIGGYTF	TGTGCCAGCAGCCTTGAGGGGGGGATTGGTGGCTACACCTTC
-	TRBV10-2	TRBJ2-4	-	CASSGMEGAIKNIQYF	TGCGCCAGCAGTGGTATGGAGGGGGCGATCAAAAACATTCAGTACTTC
-	TRBV5-5	TRBJ1-2	few	CASSLQYRDNYGYTF	TGTGCCAGCAGCCTTCAATACAGGGATAACTATGGCTACACCTTC
-	TRBV7-9	TRBJ1-4	few	CASSQQGGHEKLFF	TGTGCCAGCAGCCAACAGGGTGGCCATGAAAAACTGTTTTTT
-	TRBV7-6	TRBJ2-3	-	CASSATTQVDTQYF	TGTGCCAGCAGCGCAACCACCCAAGTGGATACGCAGTATTTT
TRBD2	TRBV20-1	TRBJ2-5	-	CSVRGPAGETQYF	TGCAGTGTTCGTGGGCCAGCGGGGGAGACCCAGTACTTC
-	TRBV9	TRBJ2-5	-	CASSVLGHPQETQYF	TGTGCCAGCAGCGTACTGGGACACCCCCAAGAGACCCAGTACTTC
-	TRBV9	TRBJ1-2	-	CASSGIGYGYTF	TGTGCCAGCAGCGGCATCGGCTATGGCTACACCTTC
-	TRBV9	TRBJ2-5	few	CASSPHLGDNEQYF	TGTGCCAGCAGCCCTCACCTCGGGGATAATGAGCAGTACTTC
-	TRBV29-1	TRBJ2-5	-	CSVYREETQYF	TGCAGCGTGTACAGGGAAGAGACCCAGTACTTC
-	TRBV4-1	TRBJ2-1	-	CASSPLTGFINEQFF	TGCGCCAGCAGCCCACTAACAGGGTTTATCAATGAGCAGTTCTTC
-	TRBV28	TRBJ1-2	-	CASSLGPANYGYTF	TGTGCCAGCAGTTTGGGTCCAGCTAACTATGGCTACACCTTC
-	TRBV5-1	TRBJ1-6	-	CASSSTADNSPLHF	TGCGCCAGCAGCTCTACGGCAGATAATTCACCCCTCCACTTT
-	TRBV12-3/TRBV12-4	TRBJ2-2	-	CASSLTARDTGELFF	TGTGCCAGCAGTTTGACAGCCCGGGACACCGGGGAGCTGTTTTTT
-	TRBV10-3	TRBJ2-5	-	CAFSERGAGETQYF	TGTGCCTTCAGTGAGAGGGGGGCGGGAGAGACCCAGTACTTC
TRBD1	TRBV12-3/TRBV12-4	TRBJ1-1	-	CASTKSPGTGRSEAFF	TGTGCCAGCACCAAAAGTCCCGGGACAGGGAGATCTGAAGCTTTCTTT
-	TRBV2	TRBJ2-2	-	CASRKLGNTGELFF	TGTGCCAGCAGGAAACTAGGGAACACCGGGGAGCTGTTTTTT
TRBD1	TRBV5-1	TRBJ2-7	-	CASSPGQVTHEQYF	TGCGCCAGCAGCCCCGGACAGGTGACCCACGAGCAGTACTTC
-	TRBV4-1	TRBJ1-2	-	CASSPRGQVPYGYTF	TGCGCCAGCAGCCCCCGGGGCCAAGTCCCCTATGGCTACACCTTC
-	TRBV21-1	TRBJ2-7	-	CASRTLDRGRAYEQYF	TGTGCCAGCAGGACCCTCGATCGGGGCAGGGCCTACGAGCAGTACTTC
TRBD1	TRBV13	TRBJ1-2	-	CASSQGGTGPYGYTF	TGTGCCAGCAGCCAAGGAGGGACAGGCCCCTATGGCTACACCTTC